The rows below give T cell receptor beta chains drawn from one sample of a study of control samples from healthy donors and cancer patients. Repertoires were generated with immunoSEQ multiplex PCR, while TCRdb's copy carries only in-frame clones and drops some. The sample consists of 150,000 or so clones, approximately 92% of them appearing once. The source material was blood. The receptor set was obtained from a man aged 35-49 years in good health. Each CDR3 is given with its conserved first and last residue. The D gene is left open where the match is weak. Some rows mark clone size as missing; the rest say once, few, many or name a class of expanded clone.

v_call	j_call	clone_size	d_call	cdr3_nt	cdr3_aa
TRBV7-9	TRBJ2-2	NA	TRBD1	TGTGCCAGCAGTTATTACGGGACAGGGAACACCGGGGAGCTGTTTTTT	CASSYYGTGNTGELFF
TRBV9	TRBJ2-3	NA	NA	TGTGCCAGCAGCGCTTTTCCAGGGGAGCTTAGAGATAGCACAGATACGCAGTATTTT	CASSAFPGELRDSTDTQYF
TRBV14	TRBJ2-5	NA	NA	TGTGCCAGCAGCTACAGACAGACTAAAGAAGAGACCCAGTACTTC	CASSYRQTKEETQYF
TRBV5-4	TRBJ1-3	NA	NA	TGTGCCAGCAGCTTGCAGGGGTCCGGAAACACCATATATTTT	CASSLQGSGNTIYF
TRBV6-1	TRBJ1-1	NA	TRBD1	TGTGCCAGCAGTGATTGGACAGGGAAGTCGGCTGAAGCTTTCTTT	CASSDWTGKSAEAFF
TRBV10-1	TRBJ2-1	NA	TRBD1	TGCGCCAGCAGTCCCGGACAGGGCCCTCTTTACAATGAGCAGTTCTTC	CASSPGQGPLYNEQFF
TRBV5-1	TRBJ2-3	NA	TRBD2	TGCGCCAGCAGCTCGACTAGCGGGCGATACTTAGATACGCAGTATTTT	CASSSTSGRYLDTQYF
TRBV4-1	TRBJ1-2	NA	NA	TGCGCCAGCAGCCTCAGACAGGTGGGGTTTGATGGCTACACCTTC	CASSLRQVGFDGYTF
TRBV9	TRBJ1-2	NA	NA	TGTGCCAGCAGCGTAGATCGGTCCTTTGATGGCTACACCTTC	CASSVDRSFDGYTF
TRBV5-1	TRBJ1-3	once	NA	TGCGCCAGCAGCTTGCAGGTTCAGACCCCCTCTGGAAACACCATATATTTT	CASSLQVQTPSGNTIYF
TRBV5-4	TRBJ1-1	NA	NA	TGTGCCAGCAGCTTGGGAGGTGGGGGCAAGAACACTGAAGCTTTCTTT	CASSLGGGGKNTEAFF
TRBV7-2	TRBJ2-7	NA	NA	TGTGCCAGCGGGGCAGGGGCCTACGAGCAGTACTTC	CASGAGAYEQYF
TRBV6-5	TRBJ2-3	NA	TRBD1	TGTGCCAGCAGGCTGGGCAGGGGGCGAACAGATACGCAGTATTTT	CASRLGRGRTDTQYF
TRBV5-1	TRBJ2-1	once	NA	TGCGCCAGCAGCCCAAGACAAGCCGAGTACAATGAGCAGTTCTTC	CASSPRQAEYNEQFF
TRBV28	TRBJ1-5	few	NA	TGTGCCAGCAGACAGGGACAGCCCCAGCATTTT	CASRQGQPQHF
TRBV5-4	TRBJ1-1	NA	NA	TGTGCCAGCAGCTTGGACGATGGGCGATGGGCGGCGGCTTTCTTT	CASSLDDGRWAAAFF
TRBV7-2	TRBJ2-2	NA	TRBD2	TGTGCCAGCAGCCCGGGGGGGCCTCTAGCCACCGGGGAGCTGTTTTTT	CASSPGGPLATGELFF
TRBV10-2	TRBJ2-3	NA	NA	TGCGCCAGCAGCCAGGGTCTTCGCTCCACAGATACGCAGTATTTT	CASSQGLRSTDTQYF
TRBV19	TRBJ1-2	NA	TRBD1	TGTGCCAGTAGTACCTGGGACAGCGAAAACTATGGCTACACCTTC	CASSTWDSENYGYTF
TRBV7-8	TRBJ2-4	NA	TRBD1	TGTGCCAGTACTGACAGGGCAAACATTCAGTACTTC	CASTDRANIQYF
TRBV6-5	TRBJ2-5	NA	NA	TGTGCCAGCAAAATTGGCGCGAGCCAAGGGACCCAGTACTTC	CASKIGASQGTQYF
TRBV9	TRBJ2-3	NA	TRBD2	TGTGCCAGCAGCGTAGTTTGGACTAGCGGCACAGATACGCAGTATTTT	CASSVVWTSGTDTQYF
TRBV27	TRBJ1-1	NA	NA	TGTGCCAGCAGTTTCAGGGAGAGCACTGAAGCTTTCTTT	CASSFRESTEAFF
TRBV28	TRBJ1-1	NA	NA	TGTGCCAGCAGTTTATACGGACCGGGACGGGAAGCTTTCTTT	CASSLYGPGREAFF
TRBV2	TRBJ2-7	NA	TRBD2	TGTGCCAGCAGTGAAGAAGCGGGGTTCTCCTACGAGCAGTACTTC	CASSEEAGFSYEQYF
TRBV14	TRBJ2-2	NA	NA	TGTGCCAGCAGTGAAACCCCCCGGGACACCGGGGAGCTGTTTTTT	CASSETPRDTGELFF
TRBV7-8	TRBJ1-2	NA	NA	TGTGCCATCCGCCCGATCTCGCTCTATGGCTACACCTTC	CAIRPISLYGYTF
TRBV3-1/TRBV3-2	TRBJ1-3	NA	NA	TGTGCCAGCAGCCTAAACAGTAACTCTGGAAACACCATATATTTT	CASSLNSNSGNTIYF
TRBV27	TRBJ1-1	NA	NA	TGTGCCAGCGGAACAGGGTTAACTGAAGCTTTCTTT	CASGTGLTEAFF
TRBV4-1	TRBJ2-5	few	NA	TGCGCCAGCAGCCAAAAAGGGACTCCTGAACCGGAGACCCAGTACTTC	CASSQKGTPEPETQYF
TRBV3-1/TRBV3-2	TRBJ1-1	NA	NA	TGTGCCAGCAGCCATTCAACGTACACTGAAGCTTTCTTT	CASSHSTYTEAFF
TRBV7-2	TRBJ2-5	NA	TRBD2	TGTGCCAGCAGCCCCTCGAGGGGACTAGCGGGCCAAGAGACCCAGTACTTC	CASSPSRGLAGQETQYF
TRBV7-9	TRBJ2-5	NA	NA	TGTGCCAGCAGCTTAGAGGGGGGGGCAATCGGAGAGACCCAGTACTTC	CASSLEGGAIGETQYF